A single sample is the source of the 23 T cell receptor beta chains below, sequenced in a study of CD4 T cells in relation to SARS-CoV-2 and coronaviruses. Sequencing used immunoSEQ multiplex PCR; TCRdb keeps in-frame clones, though not all of them. The table has roughly 36,000 clones, roughly 85% seen once. The specimen was memory CD4+ T cells from PBMCs. The receptors were sampled from an adult with COVID-19.

The V and J genes are TRBV5-1 and TRBJ2-6; tentative D call: TRBD2 (7 bases). Germline V gene data show CDR1 as SGHRS and CDR2 as YFSETQ. This CDR3 has 16 residues. V lost 4 bases and J 0 bases, leaving 11 bases between the germline ends. The CDR3 sequence: CASSPGGNSGANVLTF. CDR3 bases: TGCGCCAGCAGCCCGGGGGGCAACTCTGGGGCCAACGTCCTGACTTTC.

This clone was detected only once. One junction end disagrees with the germline gene, perhaps due to a read error. The chain has TRBV5-4 and TRBJ2-5, with D perhaps assigned TRBD1 or TRBD2 (6 bases each). Germline assignment: CDR1 SGHNT and CDR2 YYREEE (reference sequence). The CDR3 runs to 15 residues. CDR3 protein: CASSSPGRGQGTQYF. The CDR3 coding sequence is TGTGCCAGCAGTTCCCCCGGGCGGGGACAAGGGACCCAGTACTTC.

For the CDR3, the DNA is TGTGCCAGTAGTATTACAGGCGCTAGCAATCAGCCCCAGCATTTT. It translates to CASSITGASNQPQHF. This rearrangement joins TRBV19 to TRBJ1-5; TRBD1 might be the D (5 bases). The CDR3 extends over 15 amino acids. V dropped 3 bases and J dropped 0 bases, with 9 bases sitting between them. CDR1 is LNHDA, CDR2 SQIVND, per germline (reference sequence).

The CDR3 DNA is TGTGCCACCGCCGGTGGGGGGAAGACTGAAGCTTTCTTT. It yields the protein CATAGGGKTEAFF. This sequence joins TRBV25-1 and TRBJ1-1; maybe TRBD1 (5 bases). The CDR3 totals 13 residues. Germline values: CDR1 MGHDK, CDR2 SYGVNS. V was clipped by 10 bases and J by 5 bases, with 17 bases between them. The full variable domain, in which reference TRBV25-1 and TRBJ1-1 provide the parts outside the CDR3, is EADIYQTPRYLVIGTGKKITLECSQTMGHDKMYWYQQDPGMELHLIHYSYGVNSTEKGDLSSESTVSRIRTEHFPLTLESARPSHTSQYLCATAGGGKTEAFFGQGTRLTVV.

The J gene is TRBJ2-2, the V gene TRBV30; no firm D call. The germline V gene encodes CDR1 GTSNPN and CDR2 SVGIG (reference sequence). V lost 0 bases to trimming and J lost 6 bases, with 8 bases between them. The length of the CDR3 is 13 residues. Here the CDR3 reads CAWSVHKAGELFF. The CDR3 nucleotides read TGTGCCTGGAGTGTACATAAGGCCGGGGAGCTGTTTTTT.

This clone turned up a few times. Mismatch with germline at one junction end may stem from a read error. The rearrangement links TRBV7-7 to TRBJ2-1, with D possibly being TRBD2 (6 bases). Germline V gene lookup returns CDR1 SSHAT and CDR2 FNYEAQ (reference sequence). The CDR3 totals 14 residues. The CDR3 sequence is CASSLGGNLDEQFF. The CDR3 nucleotides read TGTGCTAGCAGCTTAGGCGGGAATCTAGATGAGCAGTTCTTC.

The chain couples TRBV5-4 to TRBJ2-2, with TRBD1 matching over 8 bases. CDR3 length equals 17 residues. From germline, CDR1 is SGHNT and CDR2 YYREEE (reference sequence). The J segment lost 4 bases and the V segment lost 0 bases, leaving 8 bases of the junction unmatched. The CDR3 protein is CASSLAGGGSFTGELFF. The CDR3 DNA is TGTGCCAGCAGCTTGGCAGGGGGCGGTTCTTTCACCGGGGAGCTGTTTTTT.

The J gene is TRBJ2-6, the V gene TRBV14, with D perhaps matching TRBD1 (6 bases). Germline lookup yields CDR1 SGHDN and CDR2 FVKESK. The CDR3 consists of 16 residues. Trimming shortened V by 3 bases and J by 4 bases, and 13 bases separated the two germline ends. The CDR3 bases are TGTGCCAGCAGCCACCTGACAGGTACCGGGGCCAACGTCCTGACTTTC. Amino acid sequence: CASSHLTGTGANVLTF. Full variable domain (rest looked up from reference TRBV14 and TRBJ2-6): EAGVTQFPSHSVIEKGQTVTLRCDPISGHDNLYWYRRVMGKEIKFLLHFVKESKQDESGMPNNRFLAERTGGTYSTLKVQPAELEDSGVYFCASSHLTGTGANVLTFGAGSRLTVL.

The rearrangement links TRBV20-1 to TRBJ1-2, with D uncertain. V gave up 0 bases and J gave up 10 bases, with 9 bases separating them. Germline V gives CDR1 DFQATT, CDR2 SNEGSKA (reference sequence). The CDR3 contains 11 residues. CDR3 sequence (DNA): TGCAGTGCTAGAGATATCCCCTCCTACACCTTC. Protein product: CSARDIPSYTF.

The chain joins TRBV25-1 to TRBJ2-3; D perhaps matches TRBD1 (5 bases). Germline V gives CDR1 MGHDK, CDR2 SYGVNS. The CDR3 covers 13 residues. Trimming took off 7 bases at V and 4 bases at J, with 12 bases between the two ends. DNA of the CDR3: TGTGCCAGCATGACAGAGTTCTCAGATACGCAGTATTTT. The encoded protein is CASMTEFSDTQYF.

The chain recombines TRBV18 with TRBJ2-7, with TRBD1 matching 7 bases. The CDR3 loop spans 14 amino acids. Germline V CDR1 and CDR2: KGHSH, LQKENI. V trimming: 6 bases; J trimming: 2 bases; junction bases outside the gene matches: 7. This chain's CDR3 is CASSSGQSPYEQYF. The CDR3 DNA reads as TGTGCCAGCTCCTCGGGACAGAGCCCCTACGAGCAGTACTTC.

This clone appeared a few times. The genes are TRBV19 and TRBJ1-1; D unclear. Germline CDR1 and CDR2: LNHDA and SQIVND (reference sequence). Trimming removed 3 bases at V and 0 bases at J, with 8 bases between. The CDR3 length is 14 residues. CDR3 loop: CASSIKEVNTEAFF. Written as DNA, the CDR3 is TGTGCCAGTAGTATTAAGGAGGTGAACACTGAAGCTTTCTTT.

The chain is built from TRBV7-3 and TRBJ2-1, with TRBD2 matching over 13 bases. Per the germline V gene, CDR1 is SGHTA and CDR2 is FQGTGA. This CDR3 comprises 14 residues. J was trimmed by 10 bases and V by 6 bases; bases with no gene match: 6. The CDR3 loop reads CASSRTSGSQEQFF. Written as DNA, the CDR3 is TGTGCCAGCAGTCGGACTAGCGGGAGCCAGGAGCAGTTCTTC.

This clone was counted between two and nine times. The chain uses TRBV11-2 and TRBJ2-7; weak D call: TRBD2 (5 bases). V lost 4 bases and J 3 bases, leaving 16 bases between the germline ends. This CDR3 has 15 amino acids. CDR1 is SGHAT, CDR2 FQNNGV, per germline. The CDR3 loop reads CASSSQVGVGYEQYF. DNA for the CDR3: TGTGCCAGCAGCTCCCAAGTCGGGGTCGGCTACGAGCAGTACTTC.

This clone was observed a single time. This chain uses TRBV28 with TRBJ2-1, with a possible D match to TRBD2 (5 bases). Germline CDR1 MDHEN, CDR2 SYDVKM. V lost 5 bases and J 5 bases, leaving 16 bases between the germline ends. The length of the CDR3 is 15 residues. The CDR3 DNA sequence: TGTGCCAGCAGTCTTAGCCTAGCCTGGAACAATGAGCAGTTCTTC. Translation gives CASSLSLAWNNEQFF.

The chain carries TRBV2 and TRBJ1-1; D is perhaps TRBD1 (6 bases). V dropped 6 bases and J dropped 4 bases, with 9 bases sitting between them. CDR3 size: 12 residues. The germline CDR1 and CDR2 sequences are SNHLY and FYNNEI. As DNA, the CDR3 is TGTGCCAGCAGCACAGGGCCCACTGAAGCTTTCTTT. As protein: CASSTGPTEAFF.

In regard to this clone: At one of its ends the junction is not consistent with the germline gene, which may arise from a read error. The J gene is TRBJ2-1, the V gene TRBV15, with 11 nucleotides matching TRBD2. The CDR3 runs 15 residues. The V gene's germline CDR1 is LNHNV and CDR2 YYDKDF (reference sequence). CDR3 in DNA: TGTGCCACCAGCATTAGCGGGAGGGCCTACGATGAGCAGTTCTTC. Amino acid sequence: CATSISGRAYDEQFF.

V usage is TRBV9 and J usage is TRBJ2-5; 13 nucleotides line up with TRBD2. The CDR3 totals 17 residues. Germline lookup yields CDR1 SGDLS and CDR2 YYNGEE. Germline trimming cut 4 bases from V and 3 bases from J; bases unmatched to any gene: 9. The DNA of the CDR3 is TGTGCCAGCAGCCCCCGGACTAGCGGGAGCGGGGAAGAGACCCAGTACTTC. Translating it yields CASSPRTSGSGEETQYF.

The chain combines TRBV6-5 with TRBJ1-4; a weak D match, TRBD1 (5 bases). CDR1 and CDR2 from the germline V gene are MNHEY and SVGAGI. V was pared by 0 bases and J by 8 bases, with 16 bases between. The CDR3 is 16 amino acids. Written as DNA, the CDR3 is TGTGCCAGCAGTTACTCGGGGCCAGACCTTCGGGAAAAACTGTTTTTT. It specifies CASSYSGPDLREKLFF.

The chain uses TRBV27 and TRBJ2-5, with 13 bases identical to TRBD2. Germline-derived CDR1 and CDR2 are MNHEY and SMNVEV (reference sequence). This CDR3 has 15 residues. J gave up 4 bases and V 6 bases, and 5 bases lay outside the gene matches. The CDR3, as DNA: TGTGCCAGCAGGATAGGACTAGCGGGGGTAGAGACCCAGTACTTC. This encodes CASRIGLAGVETQYF.

V is TRBV19 and J is TRBJ2-3, with TRBD2 matching 10 bases. Germline V gives CDR1 LNHDA, CDR2 SQIVND (reference sequence). The CDR3 consists of 16 residues. V trimming: 5 bases; J trimming: 1 base; junction bases outside the gene matches: 6. The CDR3 bases are TGTGCCAGTAGTCCTCTAGCGGGAGAGGGCACAGATACGCAGTATTTT. Translating it yields CASSPLAGEGTDTQYF.

The count of this clone is one. V and J are TRBV7-3 and TRBJ2-2; perhaps D is TRBD1 or TRBD2 (5 bases each). Looked up from germline, CDR1 is SGHTA and CDR2 is FQGTGA. The CDR3 is 16 amino acids. Trimming stripped 5 bases from V and 2 bases from J, with 15 bases between. The CDR3 sequence: CASSPSGTFNTGELFF. The CDR3 bases are TGTGCCAGCAGCCCCTCCGGGACCTTTAACACCGGGGAGCTGTTTTTT.

The chain is built from TRBV4-1 and TRBJ2-4; D may correspond to TRBD1 or TRBD2 (5 bases each). This CDR3 spans 18 amino acids. Germline CDR1 and CDR2: MGHRA and YSYEKL. V was pared by 1 base and J by 0 bases, with 16 bases between. CDR3 residues: CASSQVRLGAIAKNIQYF. CDR3 coding DNA: TGCGCCAGCAGCCAAGTTCGTCTCGGGGCAATAGCCAAAAACATTCAGTACTTC.